The clone carrying this T cell receptor beta chain was counted ten times or more. Its specificity is unknown. This sample was included in a study of T cells in Graves' hyperthyroidism and ophthalmopathy. Authors of the study amplified TCR beta CDR3 regions from RNA transcripts. First-round RT-PCR with HTBI primers amplified the TCR CDR3 region. MiXCR, applied by TCRdb to the multiplex PCR reads, yields one record per CDR3 protein. The sample consists of about 610,000 distinct CDR3 sequences, approximately 15% of them appearing once. CDR1 is SGHRS, CDR2 YFSETQ, per germline. The length of the CDR3 is 16 residues. V gave up 4 bases and J gave up 0 bases; unmatched junction bases: 4. Whole-study findings and limits: A 13 V-J signature model discriminated ophthalmopathy versus stable hyperthyroidism. Also found in blood were most expanded thyroid clonotypes above 0.001.

About 10 ml fresh peripheral blood yielded the PBMCs. The specimen was blood. The chain couples TRBV5-1 to TRBJ2-1; 10 bases match TRBD2. This TCR was sampled from a woman in her thirties or forties with Graves' ophthalmopathy. This CDR3 reads CASSVPSGSSYNEQFF. Written as DNA, the CDR3 is TGCGCCAGCAGCGTCCCTAGCGGGAGCTCCTACAATGAGCAGTTCTTC.